These 5 T cell receptor beta chains originate from one sample sequenced in a study of T-cell memory formation after mild COVID-19. MiXCR, applied by TCRdb to the 5' RACE reads, yields one record per CDR3 protein. The repertoire includes fewer than 700,000 distinct CDR3 sequences, 15% to 20% of them detected once, and 12% sits in the top ten. The sample consisted of PBMCs or a T cell subset sorted from them (not recorded which). These receptors were taken from an adult woman who had mild COVID-19 (a few samples of this study predate the infection). Cell type and time point are not known.

This clonotype was detected only a few times. The genes are TRBV7-3 and TRBJ1-6, with D possibly TRBD1 on 5 matching bases. Trimming shortened V by 5 bases and J by 9 bases, and 14 bases separated the two germline ends. The CDR3 spans 14 residues. Looked up from germline, CDR1 is SGHTA and CDR2 is FQGTGA. As DNA, the CDR3 is TGTGCCAGCAGCCCCACTAGGGACGGTTCACCCCTCCACTTT. Amino acids: CASSPTRDGSPLHF.

The chain joins TRBV29-1 to TRBJ2-5, with 11 nucleotides matching TRBD2. V trimming: 1 base; J trimming: 4 bases; junction bases outside the gene matches: 8. Germline V gene lookup returns CDR1 SQVTM and CDR2 ANQGSEA. The CDR3 has 16 residues. DNA of the CDR3: TGCAGCGTTGAAGGGACTAGCGGGTCAGGGGGAGAGACCCAGTACTTC. Protein sequence: CSVEGTSGSGGETQYF.

The genes are TRBV13 and TRBJ1-1; 9 bases are a match to TRBD1. V was pared by 4 bases and J by 2 bases, with 5 bases of the junction left unmatched. The CDR3 totals 15 residues. The germline V gene has CDR1 PRHDT and CDR2 FYEKMQ (reference sequence). The CDR3 here is CASSYRTGENTEAFF. CDR3 nucleotides: TGTGCCAGCAGCTACCGGACAGGGGAAAACACTGAAGCTTTCTTT. The variable domain in full, completed from reference TRBV13 and TRBJ1-1, reads AAGVIQSPRHLIKEKRETATLKCYPIPRHDTVYWYQQGPGQDPQFLISFYEKMQSDKGSIPDRFSAQQFSDYHSELNMSSLELGDSALYFCASSYRTGENTEAFFGQGTRLTVV.

The chain is built from TRBV29-1 and TRBJ2-6, with no clear D. The CDR3 has 14 amino acids. Germline CDR1 reads SQVTM; CDR2 reads ANQGSEA. The V end lost 4 bases, the J end lost 0 bases, and 7 bases lay between the germline ends. The CDR3 here is CSVAPDSGANVLTF. The CDR3 nucleotides are TGCAGCGTTGCACCAGACTCTGGGGCCAACGTCCTGACTTTC.

A few counts support this clonotype. The V gene is TRBV4-2, the J gene TRBJ2-3; 11 bases line up with TRBD2. The CDR3 runs 19 residues. Germline CDR1 is LGHNA and CDR2 is YNFKEQ. Trimming took 5 bases from V and 0 from J; bases not matched to a gene: 13. CDR3 sequence (DNA): TGTGCCAGCAGCGTCCGCCCCGCCGGGACTAGCGGCAGCACAGATACGCAGTATTTT. Its translation is CASSVRPAGTSGSTDTQYF.